Shown below are 7 T cell receptor beta chains from a single sample sequenced in a study of cytomegalovirus exposure and HLA in healthy donors. PCR amplification relied on 60 Vbeta primers (plus 13 Jbeta primers). Produced via immunoSEQ multiplex PCR; TCRdb's table is partial and in-frame only. Of about 72,000 clones listed, 82% are singletons. Sequenced: PBMCs. Source of these receptors: a man younger than 35 in good health and CMV-seronegative.

This clone was recorded a few times. CDR3 DNA sequence: TGTGCCAGCAGCCTGGGGAGAAATAATGAAAAACTGTTTTTT. Protein product: CASSLGRNNEKLFF. V is TRBV4-2 and J is TRBJ1-4; D ambiguous. Germline CDR1 and CDR2: LGHNA and YNFKEQ. The CDR3 totals 14 residues. V was pared by 4 bases and J by 4 bases, with 10 bases between.

The chain joins TRBV7-2 to TRBJ2-2; 8 bases are shared with TRBD1. CDR1 and CDR2 from the germline V gene are SGHTA and FQGNSA. Unmatched junction bases numbered 8, after V lost 3 bases and J lost 2 bases. The CDR3 is made up of 17 amino acids. The CDR3 bases are TGTGCCAGCAGCTTGCTAGGACAGGGATTTAACACCGGGGAGCTGTTTTTT. Protein product: CASSLLGQGFNTGELFF.

V usage is TRBV6-1 and J usage is TRBJ2-7, with a weak D call TRBD1 (5 bases). This CDR3 has 14 residues. Germline CDR1 reads MNHNS; CDR2 reads SASEGT. The V end lost 4 bases, the J end lost 3 bases, and 13 bases lay between the germline ends. CDR3 in DNA: TGTGCCAGCAGTGCCAACGGACACCTCTACGAGCAGTACTTC. It encodes CASSANGHLYEQYF.

The chain joins TRBV2 to TRBJ2-7; the match to TRBD1 covers 9 bases. V lost 6 bases to trimming and J lost 0 bases; unmatched junction nucleotides: 3. The germline CDR1 and CDR2 sequences are SNHLY and FYNNEI. This CDR3 contains 14 residues. Here the CDR3 reads CASRWDRASYEQYF. Here the CDR3 DNA reads TGTGCCAGCAGATGGGACAGGGCCTCCTACGAGCAGTACTTC.

This sequence joins TRBV15 and TRBJ2-7; D not resolved. The CDR3 runs to 11 residues. V gave up 4 bases and J gave up 3 bases, with 4 bases separating them. Germline CDR1 and CDR2: LNHNV and YYDKDF (reference sequence). CDR3 sequence: CATSIGYEQYF. In DNA, the CDR3 is TGTGCCACCAGCATCGGCTACGAGCAGTACTTC.

This rearrangement joins TRBV27 to TRBJ1-1; TRBD1 aligns across 8 bases. CDR3 length equals 15 residues. V shed 2 bases, J shed 5 bases, and the junction held 7 bases outside the gene matches. CDR1 is MNHEY, CDR2 SMNVEV, per germline (reference sequence). CDR3: CASSLHQGAGTEAFF. In DNA, the CDR3 is TGTGCCAGCAGTTTACATCAGGGGGCTGGGACTGAAGCTTTCTTT.

This rearrangement joins TRBV6-1 to TRBJ1-5; a possible D gene is TRBD1 (5 bases). Germline V CDR1 and CDR2: MNHNS, SASEGT. Trimming cost V 9 bases and J 6 bases, with 15 bases left between them. The CDR3 is 13 amino acids. The CDR3 sequence: CASGARRSQPQHF. CDR3 DNA sequence: TGTGCCAGTGGGGCACGCCGGAGTCAGCCCCAGCATTTT.